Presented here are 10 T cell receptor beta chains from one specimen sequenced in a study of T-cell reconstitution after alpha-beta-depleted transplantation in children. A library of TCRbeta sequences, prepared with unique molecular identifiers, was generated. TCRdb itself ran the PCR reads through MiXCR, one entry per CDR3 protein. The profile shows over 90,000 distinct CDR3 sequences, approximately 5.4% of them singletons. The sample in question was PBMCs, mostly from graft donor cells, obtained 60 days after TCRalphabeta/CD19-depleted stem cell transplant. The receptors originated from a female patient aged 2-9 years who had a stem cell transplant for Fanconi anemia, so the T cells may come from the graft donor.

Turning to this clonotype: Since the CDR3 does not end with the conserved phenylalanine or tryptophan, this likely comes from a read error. Here the CDR3 reads CSVDNFGTVTEAFS. In DNA, the CDR3 is TGCAGCGTTGATAATTTCGGGACAGTCACTGAAGCTTTCTCT. The chain combines TRBV29-1 with TRBJ1-1, with TRBD1 matching 7 bases. Germline assignment: CDR1 SQVTM and CDR2 ANQGSEA. The CDR3 has 14 residues. Unmatched junction bases numbered 8, after V lost 3 bases and J lost 4 bases.

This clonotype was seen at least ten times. Here the CDR3 reads CASSVAGVTYNEQFF. The CDR3 nucleotides are TGTGCCAGCAGCGTCGCGGGGGTTACCTACAATGAGCAGTTCTTC. This rearrangement joins TRBV9 to TRBJ2-1; TRBD2 matches 7 bases. After removal of 2 bases from V and 2 bases from J, the junction contained 4 bases not matched to a gene. The CDR3 sequence is 15 residues long. The germline gives CDR1 SGDLS, CDR2 YYNGEE.

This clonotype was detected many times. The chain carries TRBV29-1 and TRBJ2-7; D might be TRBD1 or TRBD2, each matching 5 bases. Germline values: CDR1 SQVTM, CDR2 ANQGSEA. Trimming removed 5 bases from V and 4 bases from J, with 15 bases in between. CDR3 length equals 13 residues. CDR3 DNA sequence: TGCAGCGTTAGTCGGACATCGGGGTACGAGCAGTACTTC. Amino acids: CSVSRTSGYEQYF.

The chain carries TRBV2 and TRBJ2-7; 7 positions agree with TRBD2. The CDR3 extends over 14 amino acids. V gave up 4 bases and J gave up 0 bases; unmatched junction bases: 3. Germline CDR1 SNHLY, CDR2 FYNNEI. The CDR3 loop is CASSGREVSYEQYF. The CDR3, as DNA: TGTGCCAGCAGTGGCCGGGAGGTCTCCTACGAGCAGTACTTC.

CDR3 coding DNA: TGTGCCAGCAGGAATCTAGCGGGGAAAAATGAGCAGTTCTTC. This encodes CASRNLAGKNEQFF. V gene TRBV13 combines with J gene TRBJ2-1, with TRBD2 identical over 9 bases. V shed 6 bases, J shed 7 bases, and the junction held 7 bases outside the gene matches. This CDR3 has 14 amino acids. Per the germline V gene, CDR1 is PRHDT and CDR2 is FYEKMQ (reference sequence).

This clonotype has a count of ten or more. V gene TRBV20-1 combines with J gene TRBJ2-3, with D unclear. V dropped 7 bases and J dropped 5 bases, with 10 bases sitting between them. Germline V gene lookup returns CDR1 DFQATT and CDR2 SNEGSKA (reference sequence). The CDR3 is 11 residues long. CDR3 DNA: TGCAGTGTTGGAGACGTAGATACGCAGTATTTT. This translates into CSVGDVDTQYF.

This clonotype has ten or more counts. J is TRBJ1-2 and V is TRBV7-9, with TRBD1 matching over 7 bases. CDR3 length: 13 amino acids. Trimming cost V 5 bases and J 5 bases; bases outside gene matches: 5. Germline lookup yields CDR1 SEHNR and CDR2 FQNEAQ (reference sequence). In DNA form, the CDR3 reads TGTGCCAGCAGCGTACAGGGGTGGTATGGCTACACCTTC. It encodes CASSVQGWYGYTF. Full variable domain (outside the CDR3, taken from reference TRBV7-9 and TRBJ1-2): DTGVSQNPRHKITKRGQNVTFRCDPISEHNRLYWYRQTLGQGPEFLTYFQNEAQLEKSRLLSDRFSAERPKGSFSTLEIQRTEQGDSAMYLCASSVQGWYGYTFGSGTRLTVV.

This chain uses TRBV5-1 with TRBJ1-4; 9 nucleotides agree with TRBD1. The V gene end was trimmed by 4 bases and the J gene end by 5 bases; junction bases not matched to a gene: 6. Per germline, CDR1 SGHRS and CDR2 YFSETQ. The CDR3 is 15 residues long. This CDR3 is CASSGDRGLNEKLFF. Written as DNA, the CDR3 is TGCGCCAGCAGCGGTGACAGGGGGTTGAATGAAAAACTGTTTTTT.

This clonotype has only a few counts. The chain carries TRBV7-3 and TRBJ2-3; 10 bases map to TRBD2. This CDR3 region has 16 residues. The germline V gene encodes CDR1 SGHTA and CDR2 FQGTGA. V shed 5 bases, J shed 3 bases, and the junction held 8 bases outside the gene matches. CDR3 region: CASSQLAGRGTDTQYF. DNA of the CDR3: TGTGCCAGCAGCCAACTAGCGGGAAGAGGGACAGATACGCAGTATTTT.

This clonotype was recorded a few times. The DNA for the CDR3 is TGTGCCAGCAGTTACAGGTTTCCGAAGGCAGGCCTCCTTAACTATGGCTACACCTTC. Translated: CASSYRFPKAGLLNYGYTF. The rearrangement uses TRBV6-5 and TRBJ1-2; D is unresolved. Germline CDR1 is MNHEY and CDR2 is SVGAGI. The ends were cut back, 2 bases at V and 1 base at J, with 23 bases in the middle. The length of the CDR3 is 19 residues.